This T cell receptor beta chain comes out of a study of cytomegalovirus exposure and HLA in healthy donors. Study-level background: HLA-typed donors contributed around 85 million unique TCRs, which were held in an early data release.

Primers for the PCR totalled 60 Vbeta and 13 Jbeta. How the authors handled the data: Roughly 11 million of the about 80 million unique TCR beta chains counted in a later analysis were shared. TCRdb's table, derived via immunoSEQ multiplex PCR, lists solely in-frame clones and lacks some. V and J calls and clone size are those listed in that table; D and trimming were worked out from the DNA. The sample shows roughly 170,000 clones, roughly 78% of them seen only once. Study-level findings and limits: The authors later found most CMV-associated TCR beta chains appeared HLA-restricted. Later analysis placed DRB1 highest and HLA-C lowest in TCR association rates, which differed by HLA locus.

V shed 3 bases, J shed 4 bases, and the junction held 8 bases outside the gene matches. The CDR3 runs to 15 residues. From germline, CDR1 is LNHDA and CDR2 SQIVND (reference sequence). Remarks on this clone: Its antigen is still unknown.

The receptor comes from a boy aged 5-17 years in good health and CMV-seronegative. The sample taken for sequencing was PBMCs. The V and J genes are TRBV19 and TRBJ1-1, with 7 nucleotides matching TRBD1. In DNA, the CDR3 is TGTGCCAGTAGTATCGTTACAGGGGTAGGCACTGAAGCTTTCTTT. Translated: CASSIVTGVGTEAFF.